Shown below are 22 T cell receptor beta chains from a single sample sequenced in a study of T cells in tuberculosis. Data came from immunoSEQ multiplex PCR; TCRdb stores just in-frame clones and leaves some out. The data show roughly 34,000 clones, with roughly 97% seen just once and roughly 6% held by the top ten. Sequencing was done on a sample of PBMCs. These receptors were obtained from a donor aged 10 to 29 with latent tuberculosis or without tuberculosis infection.

The chain joins TRBV5-1 to TRBJ2-3; 9 bases are a match to TRBD2. After removal of 7 bases from V and 2 bases from J, the junction contained 5 bases not matched to a gene. The CDR3 is made up of 14 amino acids. Germline values: CDR1 SGHRS, CDR2 YFSETQ. This CDR3 reads CASASGGFTDTQYF. CDR3 DNA sequence: TGCGCCAGCGCCAGCGGGGGGTTCACAGATACGCAGTATTTT. Full variable domain (missing parts from reference TRBV5-1 and TRBJ2-3): KAGVTQTPRYLIKTRGQQVTLSCSPISGHRSVSWYQQTPGQGLQFLFEYFSETQRNKGNFPGRFSGRQFSNSRSEMNVSTLELGDSALYLCASASGGFTDTQYFGPGTRLTVL.

V is TRBV18 and J is TRBJ2-2; possible D gene TRBD1, 5 bases. From germline, CDR1 is KGHSH and CDR2 LQKENI. With 1 base removed from V and 5 bases from J, the gap between germline ends came to 14 bases. The CDR3 is made up of 16 amino acids. CDR3 nucleotides: TGTGCCAGCTCACCACGCCAGGGCTTCCGAACCGGGGAGCTGTTTTTT. Translating it yields CASSPRQGFRTGELFF. The whole variable domain, remainder taken from reference TRBV18 and TRBJ2-2, is NAGVMQNPRHLVRRRGQEARLRCSPMKGHSHVYWYRQLPEEGLKFMVYLQKENIIDESGMPKERFSAEFPKEGPSILRIQQVVRGDSAAYFCASSPRQGFRTGELFFGEGSRLTVL.

This rearrangement joins TRBV4-1 to TRBJ1-1; D is uncertain. Trimming shortened V by 0 bases and J by 5 bases, and 19 bases separated the two germline ends. The length of the CDR3 is 17 residues. Germline V gives CDR1 MGHRA, CDR2 YSYEKL. The chain's CDR3 is CASSQDFVRWRITEAFF. CDR3 DNA: TGCGCCAGCAGCCAAGATTTTGTGCGGTGGCGGATAACTGAAGCTTTCTTT.

The chain recombines TRBV5-6 with TRBJ1-1, with D possibly matching TRBD1 (5 bases). Per the germline V gene, CDR1 is SGHDT and CDR2 is YYEEEE. The V and J ends lost 5 bases and 5 bases respectively, with 10 bases between them. The CDR3 is 12 residues long. CDR3 sequence (DNA): TGTGCCAGCAGTGCGGGGACGACTGAAGCTTTCTTT. It translates to CASSAGTTEAFF.

The CDR3 DNA reads TGTGCCAGCAGCGTAGAGGTTGCGACAGCCAACATTCAGTACTTC. It specifies CASSVEVATANIQYF. The V call is TRBV6-1, the J call TRBJ2-4; weak D call: TRBD1 (5 bases). Germline CDR1 MNHNS, CDR2 SASEGT. Trimming took 6 bases from V and 7 from J, leaving 19 bases between them. The CDR3 contains 15 residues.

The chain links TRBV7-9 to TRBJ1-5, with 7 bases lining up with TRBD1. This CDR3 has 14 residues. After removal of 2 bases from V and 4 bases from J, the junction contained 2 bases not matched to a gene. CDR1 is SEHNR and CDR2 is FQNEAQ in the germline V gene (reference sequence). The CDR3 bases are TGTGCCAGCAGCTTACAGGGGGAAAATCAGCCCCAGCATTTT. Its protein is CASSLQGENQPQHF. Full variable domain (missing parts from reference TRBV7-9 and TRBJ1-5): DTGVSQNPRHKITKRGQNVTFRCDPISEHNRLYWYRQTLGQGPEFLTYFQNEAQLEKSRLLSDRFSAERPKGSFSTLEIQRTEQGDSAMYLCASSLQGENQPQHFGDGTRLSIL.

V usage is TRBV2 and J usage is TRBJ1-4, with no clear D. Germline CDR1 SNHLY, CDR2 FYNNEI. This CDR3 spans 15 amino acids. V was trimmed by 7 bases and J by 5 bases, leaving 17 bases between them. CDR3 DNA sequence: TGTGCCAGCACGTATTACCCTCAGAGGAATGAAAAACTGTTTTTT. Protein sequence: CASTYYPQRNEKLFF.

This chain links TRBV27 with TRBJ2-7, with 10 bases matching TRBD2. V trimming: 6 bases; J trimming: 2 bases; junction bases outside the gene matches: 4. Germline loops: CDR1 MNHEY, CDR2 SMNVEV (reference sequence). This CDR3 comprises 14 residues. The CDR3 region is CASRGTSEAYEQYF. CDR3 in DNA: TGTGCCAGCAGAGGGACTAGCGAGGCCTACGAGCAGTACTTC.

A single count supports this clone. The chain joins TRBV4-1 to TRBJ1-4; 8 nucleotides line up with TRBD1. V dropped 8 bases and J dropped 8; count of bases not matched to a gene: 10. From germline, CDR1 is MGHRA and CDR2 YSYEKL. CDR3 length: 14 amino acids. This CDR3 is CASRRPGQDEKLFF. CDR3 nucleotides: TGCGCCAGCCGACGCCCGGGACAGGACGAAAAACTGTTTTTT.

In this sample, this clone turned up once. The rearrangement uses TRBV2 and TRBJ1-2; D is possibly TRBD1 (6 bases). The V end was cut by 2 bases, the J end by 1 base, with 11 bases between. CDR3 length equals 15 residues. Germline CDR1 and CDR2: SNHLY and FYNNEI. The CDR3 DNA reads TGTGCCAGCAGTGAATACAGGGCCCATAACTATGGCTACACCTTC. This gives the protein CASSEYRAHNYGYTF.

V gene TRBV13 combines with J gene TRBJ1-2, with 7 positions matching TRBD1. The CDR3 consists of 17 residues. Per germline, CDR1 PRHDT and CDR2 FYEKMQ (reference sequence). The ends lost 8 bases at V and 4 bases at J; junction bases unmatched: 19. CDR3: CASLLWAGGGGGYGYTF. The CDR3 coding sequence is TGTGCCAGCCTCCTTTGGGCAGGGGGAGGAGGGGGCTATGGCTACACCTTC.

This chain connects TRBV2 to TRBJ2-3; TRBD2 matches at 10 bases. Germline CDR1 is SNHLY and CDR2 is FYNNEI. Losses at the gene ends were 3 bases for V and 5 bases for J; bases not matched to a gene: 5. The CDR3 is 15 residues long. Written as DNA, the CDR3 is TGTGCCAGCAGTGAGCAGCGGGGGGGCATAGATACGCAGTATTTT. Translated: CASSEQRGGIDTQYF.

This rearrangement joins TRBV2 to TRBJ1-5; no clear D. There are 14 residues in the CDR3. The V end lost 3 bases, the J end lost 0 bases, and 6 bases lay between the germline ends. CDR1 and CDR2 from the germline V gene are SNHLY and FYNNEI. As DNA, the CDR3 is TGTGCCAGCAGTGACAGAAATAGCAATCAGCCCCAGCATTTT. It yields the protein CASSDRNSNQPQHF.

The rearrangement joins TRBV5-1 to TRBJ2-3; tentatively, D is TRBD2 (5 bases). The CDR3 sequence is 15 residues long. With 0 bases removed from V and 5 bases from J, the gap between germline ends came to 13 bases. CDR1 SGHRS and CDR2 YFSETQ come from the germline V gene. CDR3 sequence: CASSLVGSEGDTQYF. CDR3 coding DNA: TGCGCCAGCAGCTTGGTAGGTAGCGAAGGAGATACGCAGTATTTT.

The gene calls are TRBV4-1 and TRBJ2-3, with TRBD2 matching 8 bases. This CDR3 is 15 amino acids long. Germline lookup yields CDR1 MGHRA and CDR2 YSYEKL. The trim removed 0 bases at V and 7 bases at J, leaving 6 bases unmatched. CDR3: CASSQDRAGANTQYF. CDR3 in DNA: TGCGCCAGCAGCCAAGATCGAGCGGGAGCAAATACGCAGTATTTT.

This rearrangement joins TRBV2 to TRBJ2-1, with 9 bases aligning to TRBD1. V gave up 4 bases and J gave up 8 bases; unmatched junction bases: 6. The CDR3 covers 14 residues. Germline V lookup: CDR1 SNHLY, CDR2 FYNNEI. In DNA form, the CDR3 reads TGTGCCAGCAGTGTAGGGACAGGGCATGATGAGCAGTTCTTC. Protein product: CASSVGTGHDEQFF.

The chain uses TRBV4-2 and TRBJ2-1; 10 bases agree with TRBD2. CDR3 length: 17 amino acids. Trimming cost V 1 base and J 9 bases; bases outside gene matches: 12. Germline V gene lookup returns CDR1 LGHNA and CDR2 YNFKEQ. The CDR3 is CASSQVPLAGAMSEQFF. CDR3 sequence (DNA): TGTGCCAGCAGCCAAGTACCCCTAGCGGGGGCCATGAGTGAGCAGTTCTTC.

V usage is TRBV30 and J usage is TRBJ2-5; 14 bases map to TRBD2. Germline V gene lookup returns CDR1 GTSNPN and CDR2 SVGIG (reference sequence). The CDR3 runs 14 residues. The trim removed 7 bases at V and 4 bases at J, leaving 5 bases unmatched. CDR3 bases: TGTGCCTCTAGAGGACTAGCGGGAGGAGAGACCCAGTACTTC. As protein: CASRGLAGGETQYF.

The chain employs TRBV5-6 and TRBJ2-1, with 7 bases that match TRBD1. The CDR3 extends over 16 amino acids. Germline CDR1 SGHDT, CDR2 YYEEEE. V shed 1 base, J shed 2 bases, and the junction held 6 bases outside the gene matches. The CDR3, as DNA: TGTGCCAGCAGCTTGCGCAAGGGGGCCGCCTACAATGAGCAGTTCTTC. Protein: CASSLRKGAAYNEQFF.

The chain joins TRBV4-1 to TRBJ2-1; D perhaps matches TRBD1 (5 bases). This CDR3 comprises 16 residues. Trimming shortened V by 1 base and J by 3 bases, and 13 bases separated the two germline ends. Germline CDR1 is MGHRA and CDR2 is YSYEKL. The CDR3 is CASSQVTEPNYNEQFF. The CDR3 region has the DNA TGCGCCAGCAGCCAAGTGACAGAACCAAACTACAATGAGCAGTTCTTC.

J is TRBJ1-5 and V is TRBV7-9, with D uncertain. The germline CDR1 and CDR2 sequences are SEHNR and FQNEAQ (reference sequence). Trimming removed 3 bases from V and 1 base from J, with 10 bases in between. The CDR3 length is 15 residues. The CDR3 DNA reads as TGTGCCAGCAGCTTTGGAGAGTCAAGCAATCAGCCCCAGCATTTT. This sequence encodes CASSFGESSNQPQHF.

This clone was seen once. V and J are TRBV27 and TRBJ2-2; unclear D gene. Germline CDR1 MNHEY, CDR2 SMNVEV (reference sequence). The CDR3 is 16 residues long. V was pared by 2 bases and J by 1 base, with 11 bases between. The CDR3 DNA is TGTGCCAGCAGTTTAACGACACTGAGGAACACCGGGGAGCTGTTTTTT. Amino acid sequence: CASSLTTLRNTGELFF.